The clone carrying this T cell receptor (beta chain) was detected only a few times. Its antigen is not known. This entry belongs to a study of cytomegalovirus exposure and HLA in healthy donors. Primers included in the PCR were 60 Vbeta and 13 Jbeta primers. Using immunoSEQ multiplex PCR, the repertoire was profiled, and TCRdb retains in-frame clones only, with some absent. The top ten clones hold about 2.6% of a sample with approximately 150,000 clones, 65% to 85% of them seen once. General observations from the study: V- and J-gene trimming in TCR beta was tied to a missense DCLRE1C variant by an analysis performed later. A previous analysis found most TCR beta V segments productive roughly 87% or roughly 30% of the time. The study found most TCR sequences rare, yet found some public TCRs in many donors. The study dropped some indistinguishable V segments, TRBV6-2 and TRBV6-3 among them.

Germline V lookup: CDR1 LNHDA, CDR2 SQIVND (reference sequence). V shed 9 bases and J 1 base; nucleotides not matched to a gene: 4. This CDR3 has 14 residues. The sequence was obtained from a woman in her thirties or forties in good health and CMV-seropositive. The sample was PBMCs. The V call is TRBV19, the J call TRBJ2-3, with TRBD2 matching over 10 bases. For the CDR3, the DNA is TGTGCCAGCAGGACTAGCGGCGGCACAGATACGCAGTATTTT. Its translation: CASRTSGGTDTQYF.